Described below is a single TCR beta chain sequence and its context. This specimen comes from a study of blood T cell repertoires in COVID-19. Overall study: The United States, Italy and Spain provided the acute and convalescent COVID-19 samples.

With 2 bases clipped from V and 5 bases from J, the junction kept 6 bases outside the gene matches. The CDR3 is 16 amino acids. The V gene's germline CDR1 is SNHLY and CDR2 FYNNEI. Repertoires were generated with immunoSEQ multiplex PCR, while TCRdb's copy carries only in-frame clones and drops some. This sample has approximately 110,000 clones; around nine tenths occur once, and the top ten carry 4.5%. The sequenced material came from peripheral blood. The rearrangement uses TRBV2 and TRBJ2-2, with TRBD2 matching over 9 bases. The sequence derives from a man aged 40-50 years with acute or convalescent COVID-19. DNA of the CDR3: TGTGCCAGCAGTGAAAACCCTAGCGGGATTACCGGGGAGCTGTTTTTT. Translating gives CASSENPSGITGELFF.